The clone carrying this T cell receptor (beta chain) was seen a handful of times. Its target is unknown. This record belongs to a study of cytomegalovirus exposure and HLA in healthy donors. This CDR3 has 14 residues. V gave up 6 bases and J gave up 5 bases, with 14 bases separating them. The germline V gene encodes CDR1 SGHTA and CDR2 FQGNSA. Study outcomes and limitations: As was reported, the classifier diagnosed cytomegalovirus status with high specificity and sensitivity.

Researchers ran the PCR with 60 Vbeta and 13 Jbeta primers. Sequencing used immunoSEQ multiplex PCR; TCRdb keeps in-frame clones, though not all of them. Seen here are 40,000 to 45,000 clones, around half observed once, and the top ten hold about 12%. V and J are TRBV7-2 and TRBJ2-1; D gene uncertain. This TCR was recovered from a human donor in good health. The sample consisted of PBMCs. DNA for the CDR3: TGTGCCAGCAGACTAACCAACCGGGACAATGAGCAGTTCTTC. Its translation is CASRLTNRDNEQFF. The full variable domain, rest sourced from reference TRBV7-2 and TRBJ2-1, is GAGVSQSPSNKVTEKGKDVELRCDPISGHTALYWYRQSLGQGLEFLIYFQGNSAPDKSGLPSDRFSAERTGGSVSTLTIQRTQQEDSAVYLCASRLTNRDNEQFFGPGTRLTVL.